This TCR beta chain emerged from a study of regulatory T cells in long-lasting Graves disease. This sample's time point: newly diagnosed GD, antithyroid drugs for less than 3 months. PBMCs were the source of the RNA used for TCR sequencing. Xi'an, China, was home to the endocrinology department that provided patients. The sample holds many counts of this clonotype. Libraries of TCR beta came from iRepertoire HTBI primers plus Arm-PCR of CDR3 regions. Each CDR3 protein is one row after TCRdb ran MiXCR on the multiplex PCR reads. In the table there are roughly 320,000 distinct CDR3 sequences, over 15% of which are singletons. This sample was also put to use in a study of T cells in Graves' hyperthyroidism and ophthalmopathy. In that study: Across 18 months, stable Graves' hyperthyroidism was marked by no progression to ophthalmopathy. Primed by the HTBI set, a first-round RT-PCR was run on the TCR CDR3.

This clonotype was sampled from a man aged 35-49 years with Graves disease. The source material was peripheral blood mononuclear cells (PBMCs), sampled at new diagnosis, from a patient treated with antithyroid drugs.

The CDR3, as DNA: TGTGCCAGCAGTTTGCGGGGCCGGAATTCACCCCTCCACTTT. This sequence encodes CASSLRGRNSPLHF. The genes are TRBV27 and TRBJ1-6; the D gene is possibly TRBD1 (5 bases). CDR3 length: 14 residues. The V and J ends lost 3 bases and 7 bases respectively, with 10 bases between them. Germline values: CDR1 MNHEY, CDR2 SMNVEV (reference sequence).